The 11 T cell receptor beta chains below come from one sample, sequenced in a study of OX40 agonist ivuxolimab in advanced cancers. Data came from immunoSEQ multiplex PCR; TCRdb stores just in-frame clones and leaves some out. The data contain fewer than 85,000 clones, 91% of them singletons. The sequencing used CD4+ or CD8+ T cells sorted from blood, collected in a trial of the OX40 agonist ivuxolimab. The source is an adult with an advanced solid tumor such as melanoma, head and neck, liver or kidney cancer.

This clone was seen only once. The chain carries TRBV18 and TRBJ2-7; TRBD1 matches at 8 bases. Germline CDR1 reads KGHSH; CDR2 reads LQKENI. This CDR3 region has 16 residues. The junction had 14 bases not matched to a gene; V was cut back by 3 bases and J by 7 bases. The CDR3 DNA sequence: TGTGCCAGCTCACCGTACCTGACAGGGGAGGCGGGAGAGCAGTACTTC. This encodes CASSPYLTGEAGEQYF.

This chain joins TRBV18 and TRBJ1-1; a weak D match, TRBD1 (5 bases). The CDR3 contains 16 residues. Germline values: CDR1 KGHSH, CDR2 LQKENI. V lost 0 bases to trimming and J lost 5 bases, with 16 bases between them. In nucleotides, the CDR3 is TGTGCCAGCTCACCACCCCAGGGAGGAGGTTGGACTGAAGCTTTCTTT. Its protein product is CASSPPQGGGWTEAFF.

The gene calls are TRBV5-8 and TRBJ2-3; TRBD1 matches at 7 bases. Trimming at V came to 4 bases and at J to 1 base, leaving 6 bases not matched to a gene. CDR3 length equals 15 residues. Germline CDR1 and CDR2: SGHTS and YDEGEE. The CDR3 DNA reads TGTGCCAGCAGCCCGGACAGGAGCGGCACAGATACGCAGTATTTT. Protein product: CASSPDRSGTDTQYF. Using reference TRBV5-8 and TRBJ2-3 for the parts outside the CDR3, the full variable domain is EAGVTQSPTHLIKTRGQQATLRCSPISGHTSVYWYQQALGLGLQFLLWYDEGEERNRGNFPPRFSGRQFPNYSSELNVNALELEDSALYLCASSPDRSGTDTQYFGPGTRLTVL.

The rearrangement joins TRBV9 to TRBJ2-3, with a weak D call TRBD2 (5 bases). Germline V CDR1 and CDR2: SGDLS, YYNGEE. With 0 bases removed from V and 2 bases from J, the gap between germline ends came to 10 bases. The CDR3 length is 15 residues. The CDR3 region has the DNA TGTGCCAGCAGCGTAGTTGAGGGAACCACAGATACGCAGTATTTT. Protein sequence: CASSVVEGTTDTQYF.

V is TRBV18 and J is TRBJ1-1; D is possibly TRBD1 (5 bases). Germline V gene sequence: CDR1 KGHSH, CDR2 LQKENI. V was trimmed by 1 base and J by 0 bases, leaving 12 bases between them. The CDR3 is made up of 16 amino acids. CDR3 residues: CASSPQMGEVNTEAFF. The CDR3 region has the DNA TGTGCCAGCTCACCACAGATGGGGGAGGTGAACACTGAAGCTTTCTTT.

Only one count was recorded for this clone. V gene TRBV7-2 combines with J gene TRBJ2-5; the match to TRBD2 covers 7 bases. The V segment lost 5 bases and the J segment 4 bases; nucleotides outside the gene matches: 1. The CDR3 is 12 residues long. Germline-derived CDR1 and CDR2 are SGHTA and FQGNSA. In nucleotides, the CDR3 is TGTGCCAGCAGCGGGGGGGGAGAGACCCAGTACTTC. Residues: CASSGGGETQYF. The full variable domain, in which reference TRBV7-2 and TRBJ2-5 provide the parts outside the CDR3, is GAGVSQSPSNKVTEKGKDVELRCDPISGHTALYWYRQSLGQGLEFLIYFQGNSAPDKSGLPSDRFSAERTGGSVSTLTIQRTQQEDSAVYLCASSGGGETQYFGPGTRLLVL.

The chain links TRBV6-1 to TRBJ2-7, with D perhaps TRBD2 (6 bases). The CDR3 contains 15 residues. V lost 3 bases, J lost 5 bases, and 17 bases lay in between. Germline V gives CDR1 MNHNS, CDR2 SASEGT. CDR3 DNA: TGTGCCAGCAGTGATCCCGGGGGTGTGGTCCACGAGCAGTACTTC. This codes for CASSDPGGVVHEQYF.

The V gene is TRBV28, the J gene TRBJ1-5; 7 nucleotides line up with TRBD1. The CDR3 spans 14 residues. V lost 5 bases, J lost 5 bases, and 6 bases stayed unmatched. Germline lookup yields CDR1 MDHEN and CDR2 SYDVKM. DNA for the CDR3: TGTGCCAGCAGTGGTGAGACAGGGTATCAGCCCCAGCATTTT. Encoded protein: CASSGETGYQPQHF.

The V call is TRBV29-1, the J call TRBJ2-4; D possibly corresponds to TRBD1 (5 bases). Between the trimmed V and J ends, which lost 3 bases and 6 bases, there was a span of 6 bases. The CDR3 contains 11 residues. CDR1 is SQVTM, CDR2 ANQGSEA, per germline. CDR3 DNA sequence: TGCAGCGTTGAGACAGTAAACATTCAGTACTTC. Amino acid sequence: CSVETVNIQYF.

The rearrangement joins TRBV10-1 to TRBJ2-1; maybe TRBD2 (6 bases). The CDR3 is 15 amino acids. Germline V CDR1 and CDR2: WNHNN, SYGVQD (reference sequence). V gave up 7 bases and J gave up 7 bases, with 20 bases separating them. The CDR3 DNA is TGCGCCAGCACCGGAGGGTCCCGAGGAGGAAATGAGCAGTTCTTC. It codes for CASTGGSRGGNEQFF.

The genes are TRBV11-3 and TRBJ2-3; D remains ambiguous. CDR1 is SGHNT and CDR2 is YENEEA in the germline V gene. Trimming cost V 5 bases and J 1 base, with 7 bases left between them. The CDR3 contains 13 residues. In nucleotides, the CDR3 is TGTGCCAGCAGCCCAGACCGCACAGATACGCAGTATTTT. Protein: CASSPDRTDTQYF.